This TCR beta chain was documented in a study of technical replicates of blood from a handful of donors. V was cut by 0 bases and J by 1 base, with 15 bases left in between. This CDR3 contains 17 residues. The germline CDR1 and CDR2 sequences are LNHNV and YYDKDF (reference sequence). Measured with immunoSEQ multiplex PCR; TCRdb has only the in-frame clones, and not every one. The sample lists about 64,000 clones; approximately 86% were seen once. V gene TRBV15 combines with J gene TRBJ2-5; maybe TRBD1 (5 bases). The source is a human donor in good health. Some clones in this sample may be carry-over from other donors' samples. Source material: PBMCs. The CDR3 reads CATSRDWVRAFQETQYF. In DNA, the CDR3 is TGTGCCACCAGCAGAGATTGGGTCAGGGCCTTCCAAGAGACCCAGTACTTC.